Listed below are T cell receptor beta chains from one sample, sequenced in a study of CD8 T cells in Susac syndrome. TCRdb independently ran MiXCR on the immunoSEQ multiplex PCR reads; one entry per CDR3 protein. The sample shows 100,000 or so distinct CDR3 sequences, about nine tenths of them seen only once. Material for sequencing was CD4+ T cells from PBMCs. The receptors were sampled from a human donor in good health. Both conserved end residues are part of each CDR3. The D gene is left open where the match is weak. Clone size is stated in some rows and not others, as once, few, many or a class when expanded.

v_call: TRBV28
d_call: .
j_call: TRBJ2-6
clone_size: few
cdr3_length: 14
cdr3_aa: CASSFGSGANVLTF
cdr3_nt: TGTGCCAGCAGTTTCGGCTCTGGGGCCAACGTCCTGACTTTC

v_call: TRBV5-1
d_call: .
j_call: TRBJ2-1
clone_size: .
cdr3_length: 13
cdr3_aa: CASSSGQHNEQFF
cdr3_nt: TGCGCCAGCAGCAGCGGACAGCACAATGAGCAGTTCTTC

v_call: TRBV20-1
d_call: TRBD1
j_call: TRBJ1-2
clone_size: .
cdr3_length: 15
cdr3_aa: CSASDGTGFNYGYTF
cdr3_nt: TGCAGTGCTAGCGACGGGACAGGTTTTAACTATGGCTACACCTTC

v_call: TRBV6-2/TRBV6-3
d_call: .
j_call: TRBJ2-1
clone_size: once
cdr3_length: 13
cdr3_aa: CASSLGVRGARFF
cdr3_nt: TGTGCCAGCAGCCTGGGGGTAAGGGGGGCGCGGTTCTTC

v_call: TRBV10-3
d_call: TRBD1
j_call: TRBJ2-2
clone_size: .
cdr3_length: 14
cdr3_aa: CAISEGQGDGELFF
cdr3_nt: TGTGCCATCAGTGAAGGACAGGGGGACGGGGAGCTGTTTTTT

v_call: TRBV4-1
d_call: TRBD1
j_call: TRBJ1-5
clone_size: .
cdr3_length: 16
cdr3_aa: CASSRSAGTGDQPQHF
cdr3_nt: TGCGCCAGCAGCCGCTCGGCCGGGACAGGGGATCAGCCCCAGCATTTT

v_call: TRBV7-2
d_call: .
j_call: TRBJ1-2
clone_size: .
cdr3_length: 13
cdr3_aa: CASSSQFVGGYTF
cdr3_nt: TGTGCCAGCAGCTCTCAGTTCGTCGGTGGCTACACCTTC

v_call: TRBV4-3
d_call: .
j_call: TRBJ1-2
clone_size: .
cdr3_length: 14
cdr3_aa: CASSQDSGVGGYTF
cdr3_nt: TGCGCCAGCAGCCAAGATTCAGGGGTAGGAGGCTACACCTTC

v_call: TRBV28
d_call: .
j_call: TRBJ2-5
clone_size: .
cdr3_length: 12
cdr3_aa: CASSSTVETQYF
cdr3_nt: TGTGCCAGCAGTTCCACGGTTGAGACCCAGTACTTC

v_call: TRBV25-1
d_call: TRBD1
j_call: TRBJ2-5
clone_size: once
cdr3_length: 16
cdr3_aa: CASSPGTGGPGETQYF
cdr3_nt: TGTGCCAGCAGCCCCGGGACAGGGGGCCCGGGGGAGACCCAGTACTTC

v_call: TRBV7-6
d_call: TRBD1
j_call: TRBJ1-2
clone_size: .
cdr3_length: 15
cdr3_aa: CASSPRQGVMEGYTF
cdr3_nt: TGTGCCAGCAGCCCCCGACAGGGGGTGATGGAAGGCTACACCTTC

v_call: TRBV5-4
d_call: .
j_call: TRBJ2-5
clone_size: .
cdr3_length: 14
cdr3_aa: CASRRGGGEETQYF
cdr3_nt: TGTGCCAGCAGGCGGGGAGGGGGGGAAGAGACCCAGTACTTC

v_call: TRBV6-1
d_call: .
j_call: TRBJ2-7
clone_size: .
cdr3_length: 15
cdr3_aa: CASSRGGGGTYEQYF
cdr3_nt: TGTGCCAGCAGTAGGGGAGGGGGCGGTACCTACGAGCAGTACTTC

v_call: TRBV9
d_call: TRBD1
j_call: TRBJ1-2
clone_size: .
cdr3_length: 15
cdr3_aa: CASSVARDRGNGYTF
cdr3_nt: TGTGCCAGCAGCGTAGCCCGGGACAGGGGAAATGGCTACACCTTC

v_call: TRBV19
d_call: .
j_call: TRBJ2-1
clone_size: .
cdr3_length: 15
cdr3_aa: CASSMMQSGYNEQFF
cdr3_nt: TGTGCCAGTAGTATGATGCAGTCGGGTTACAATGAGCAGTTCTTC

v_call: TRBV7-2
d_call: .
j_call: TRBJ1-1
clone_size: .
cdr3_length: 13
cdr3_aa: CASSSLGAGAAFF
cdr3_nt: TGTGCCAGCAGCTCCCTCGGGGCGGGGGCAGCTTTCTTT

v_call: TRBV2
d_call: .
j_call: TRBJ2-1
clone_size: .
cdr3_length: 11
cdr3_aa: CASLWGNEQFF
cdr3_nt: TGTGCCAGCCTGTGGGGCAATGAGCAGTTCTTC

v_call: TRBV12-3/TRBV12-4
d_call: TRBD2
j_call: TRBJ2-1
clone_size: .
cdr3_length: 13
cdr3_aa: CASGSSGLNEQFF
cdr3_nt: TGTGCCAGCGGGTCTAGCGGGCTAAATGAGCAGTTCTTC

v_call: TRBV20-1
d_call: TRBD1
j_call: TRBJ1-2
clone_size: .
cdr3_length: 12
cdr3_aa: CSARPGTGGYTF
cdr3_nt: TGCAGTGCTAGGCCCGGGACAGGCGGCTACACCTTC

v_call: TRBV7-2
d_call: .
j_call: TRBJ1-3
clone_size: .
cdr3_length: 16
cdr3_aa: CASSFTPGRAGNTIYF
cdr3_nt: TGTGCCAGCAGCTTTACCCCGGGAAGGGCTGGAAACACCATATATTTT

v_call: TRBV27
d_call: .
j_call: TRBJ2-5
clone_size: .
cdr3_length: 14
cdr3_aa: CASSLSRGQETQYF
cdr3_nt: TGTGCCAGCAGTTTATCGAGGGGCCAAGAGACCCAGTACTTC

v_call: TRBV9
d_call: .
j_call: TRBJ1-1
clone_size: .
cdr3_length: 15
cdr3_aa: CASSVVIRVETEAFF
cdr3_nt: TGTGCCAGCAGCGTAGTGATCAGAGTTGAGACTGAAGCTTTCTTT

v_call: TRBV20-1
d_call: .
j_call: TRBJ2-1
clone_size: .
cdr3_length: 14
cdr3_aa: CSARRGGDHNEQFF
cdr3_nt: TGCAGTGCTAGACGGGGTGGGGATCACAATGAGCAGTTCTTC

v_call: TRBV12-3/TRBV12-4
d_call: .
j_call: TRBJ1-1
clone_size: .
cdr3_length: 14
cdr3_aa: CASRFRGANTEAFF
cdr3_nt: TGTGCCAGCAGATTCCGAGGGGCGAACACTGAAGCTTTCTTT

v_call: TRBV12-3/TRBV12-4
d_call: TRBD2
j_call: TRBJ2-2
clone_size: .
cdr3_length: 14
cdr3_aa: CASSFSGRSGELFF
cdr3_nt: TGTGCCAGCAGTTTCAGCGGGAGGTCCGGGGAGCTGTTTTTT

v_call: TRBV3-1
d_call: .
j_call: TRBJ2-1
clone_size: once
cdr3_length: 20
cdr3_aa: CASSQDPSDGSSSENNEQFF
cdr3_nt: TGTGCCAGCAGCCAAGACCCGAGCGACGGATCCAGCTCGGAGAACAATGAGCAGTTCTTC

v_call: TRBV2
d_call: TRBD1
j_call: TRBJ1-6
clone_size: .
cdr3_length: 15
cdr3_aa: CASSPGGASNSPLHF
cdr3_nt: TGTGCCAGCAGCCCAGGGGGCGCCTCCAATTCACCCCTCCACTTT

v_call: TRBV12-3/TRBV12-4
d_call: .
j_call: TRBJ2-5
clone_size: .
cdr3_length: 12
cdr3_aa: CASSRGEETQYF
cdr3_nt: TGTGCCAGCAGCAGGGGGGAAGAGACCCAGTACTTC

v_call: TRBV6-5
d_call: .
j_call: TRBJ2-7
clone_size: .
cdr3_length: 14
cdr3_aa: CASSYSRGPYEQYF
cdr3_nt: TGTGCCAGCAGTTACTCAAGGGGACCCTACGAGCAGTACTTC

v_call: TRBV19
d_call: TRBD2
j_call: TRBJ2-2
clone_size: .
cdr3_length: 19
cdr3_aa: CASSVSRLAGDPVTGELFF
cdr3_nt: TGTGCCAGTAGTGTTTCTCGACTAGCGGGAGACCCTGTGACCGGGGAGCTGTTTTTT

v_call: TRBV7-2
d_call: .
j_call: TRBJ2-3
clone_size: .
cdr3_length: 13
cdr3_aa: CASSHTSTDTQYF
cdr3_nt: TGTGCCAGCAGCCATACTAGCACAGATACGCAGTATTTT

v_call: TRBV5-4
d_call: .
j_call: TRBJ2-7
clone_size: .
cdr3_length: 14
cdr3_aa: CASSLDPGSYEQYF
cdr3_nt: TGTGCCAGCAGCTTGGATCCGGGATCCTACGAGCAGTACTTC

v_call: TRBV18
d_call: .
j_call: TRBJ1-2
clone_size: .
cdr3_length: 15
cdr3_aa: CASSPPAGGTDGYTF
cdr3_nt: TGTGCCAGCTCACCACCGGCAGGAGGAACGGATGGCTACACCTTC

v_call: TRBV20-1
d_call: .
j_call: TRBJ2-3
clone_size: .
cdr3_length: 13
cdr3_aa: CSAASRGPDTQYF
cdr3_nt: TGCAGTGCCGCAAGTCGGGGTCCAGATACGCAGTATTTT

v_call: TRBV5-1
d_call: TRBD1
j_call: TRBJ2-7
clone_size: .
cdr3_length: 20
cdr3_aa: CASSLSLGARSGTGDYEQYF
cdr3_nt: TGCGCCAGCAGCTTGTCCCTTGGGGCGCGCTCGGGGACAGGGGACTACGAGCAGTACTTC

v_call: TRBV14
d_call: .
j_call: TRBJ2-7
clone_size: .
cdr3_length: 13
cdr3_aa: CASSQGQEYEQYF
cdr3_nt: TGTGCCAGCAGCCAAGGTCAGGAGTACGAGCAGTACTTC

v_call: TRBV6-2/TRBV6-3
d_call: .
j_call: TRBJ2-7
clone_size: .
cdr3_length: 12
cdr3_aa: CASSSLGVEQYF
cdr3_nt: TGTGCCAGCAGCTCCCTCGGCGTCGAGCAGTACTTC

v_call: TRBV9
d_call: .
j_call: TRBJ2-5
clone_size: once
cdr3_length: 14
cdr3_aa: CASSVDSAPKTQYF
cdr3_nt: TGTGCCAGCAGCGTAGACTCCGCGCCAAAGACCCAGTACTTC

v_call: TRBV19
d_call: .
j_call: TRBJ1-2
clone_size: .
cdr3_length: 12
cdr3_aa: CASRPPGDGYTF
cdr3_nt: TGTGCCAGCAGACCTCCGGGGGATGGCTACACCTTC